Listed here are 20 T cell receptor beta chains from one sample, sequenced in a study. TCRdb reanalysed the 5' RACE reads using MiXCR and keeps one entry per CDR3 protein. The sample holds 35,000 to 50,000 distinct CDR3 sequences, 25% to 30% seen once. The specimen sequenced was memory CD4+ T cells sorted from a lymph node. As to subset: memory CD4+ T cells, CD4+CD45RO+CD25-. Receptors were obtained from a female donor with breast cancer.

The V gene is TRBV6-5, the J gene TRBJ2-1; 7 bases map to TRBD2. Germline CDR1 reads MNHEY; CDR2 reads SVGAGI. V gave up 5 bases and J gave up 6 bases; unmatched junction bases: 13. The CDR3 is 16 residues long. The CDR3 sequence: CASSIDGTNPLNEQFF. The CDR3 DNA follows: TGTGCCAGCAGTATAGACGGGACTAACCCCCTCAATGAGCAGTTCTTC.

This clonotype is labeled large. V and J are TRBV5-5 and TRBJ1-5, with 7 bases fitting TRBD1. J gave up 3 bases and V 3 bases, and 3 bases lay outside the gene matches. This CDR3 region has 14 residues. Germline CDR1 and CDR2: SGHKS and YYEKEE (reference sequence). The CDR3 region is CASSSQGNNQPQHF. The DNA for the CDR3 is TGTGCCAGCAGCTCACAGGGGAACAATCAGCCCCAGCATTTT.

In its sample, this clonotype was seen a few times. The CDR3 spells CAWSPSGPEQYF. CDR3 sequence (DNA): TGTGCCTGGAGTCCGTCCGGGCCCGAGCAGTACTTC. The chain is built from TRBV30 and TRBJ2-7; the D is unclear. The CDR3 loop spans 12 amino acids. Germline CDR1 is GTSNPN and CDR2 is SVGIG (reference sequence). Between the trimmed V and J ends, which lost 2 bases and 6 bases, there was a span of 11 bases.

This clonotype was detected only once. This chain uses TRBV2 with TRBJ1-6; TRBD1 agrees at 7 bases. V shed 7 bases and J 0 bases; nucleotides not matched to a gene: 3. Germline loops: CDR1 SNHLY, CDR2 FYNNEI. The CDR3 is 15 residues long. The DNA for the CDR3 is TGTGCCAGCACGACAGGGAGCTCCTATAATTCACCCCTCCACTTT. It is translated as CASTTGSSYNSPLHF.

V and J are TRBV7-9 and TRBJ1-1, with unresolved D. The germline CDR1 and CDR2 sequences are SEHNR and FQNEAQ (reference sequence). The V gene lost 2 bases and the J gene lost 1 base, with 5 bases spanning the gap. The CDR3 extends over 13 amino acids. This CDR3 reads CASSLQKNTEAFF. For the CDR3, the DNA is TGTGCCAGCAGCTTACAGAAGAACACTGAAGCTTTCTTT.

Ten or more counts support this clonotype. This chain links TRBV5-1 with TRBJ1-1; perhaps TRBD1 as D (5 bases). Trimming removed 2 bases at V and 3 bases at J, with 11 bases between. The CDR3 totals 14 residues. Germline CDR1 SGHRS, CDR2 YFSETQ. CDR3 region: CASSFQGPHTEAFF. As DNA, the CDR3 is TGCGCCAGCAGCTTCCAGGGACCTCACACTGAAGCTTTCTTT. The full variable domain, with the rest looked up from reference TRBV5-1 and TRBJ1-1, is KAGVTQTPRYLIKTRGQQVTLSCSPISGHRSVSWYQQTPGQGLQFLFEYFSETQRNKGNFPGRFSGRQFSNSRSEMNVSTLELGDSALYLCASSFQGPHTEAFFGQGTRLTVV.

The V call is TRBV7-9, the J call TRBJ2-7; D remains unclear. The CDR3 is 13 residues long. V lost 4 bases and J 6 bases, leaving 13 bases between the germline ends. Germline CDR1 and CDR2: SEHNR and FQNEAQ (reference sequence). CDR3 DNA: TGTGCCAGCAGCTCATCTTTGGGCCCCGAGCAGTACTTC. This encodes CASSSSLGPEQYF.

The CDR3, as DNA: TGTGCCAGCAGTTATTCATCCATTCCCCTTTACGAGCAGTACTTC. This translates into CASSYSSIPLYEQYF. V gene TRBV6-6 combines with J gene TRBJ2-7; D ambiguous. The length of the CDR3 is 15 residues. Germline CDR1 MNHNY, CDR2 SVGAGI (reference sequence). The germline V and J ends were trimmed by 3 bases and 4 bases, with 16 bases remaining between them.

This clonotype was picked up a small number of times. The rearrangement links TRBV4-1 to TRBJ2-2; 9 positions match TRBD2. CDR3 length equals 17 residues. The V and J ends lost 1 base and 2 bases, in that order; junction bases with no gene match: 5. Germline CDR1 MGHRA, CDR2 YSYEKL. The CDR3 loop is CASSQGELAGNTGELFF. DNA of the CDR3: TGCGCCAGCAGCCAAGGTGAACTAGCGGGCAACACCGGGGAGCTGTTTTTT.

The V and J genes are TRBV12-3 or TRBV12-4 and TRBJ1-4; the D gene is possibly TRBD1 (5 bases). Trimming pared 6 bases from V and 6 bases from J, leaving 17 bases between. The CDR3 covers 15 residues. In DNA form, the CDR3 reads TGTGCCAGCAGACGAGGGGTTCCAAGCCATGAAAAACTGTTTTTT. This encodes CASRRGVPSHEKLFF.

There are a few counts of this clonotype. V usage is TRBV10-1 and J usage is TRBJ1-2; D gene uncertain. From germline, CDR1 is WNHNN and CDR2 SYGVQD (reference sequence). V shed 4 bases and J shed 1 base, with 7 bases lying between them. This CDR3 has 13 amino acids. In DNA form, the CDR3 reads TGCGCCAGCAGTGCCGGGATTAACTATGGCTACACCTTC. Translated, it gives CASSAGINYGYTF.

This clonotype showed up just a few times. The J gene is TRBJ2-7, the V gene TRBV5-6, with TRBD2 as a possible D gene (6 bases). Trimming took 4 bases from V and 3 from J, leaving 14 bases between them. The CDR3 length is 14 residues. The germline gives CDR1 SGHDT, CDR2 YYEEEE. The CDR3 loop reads CASSTLGGYYEQYF. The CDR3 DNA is TGTGCCAGCAGCACCCTCGGGGGATACTACGAGCAGTACTTC.

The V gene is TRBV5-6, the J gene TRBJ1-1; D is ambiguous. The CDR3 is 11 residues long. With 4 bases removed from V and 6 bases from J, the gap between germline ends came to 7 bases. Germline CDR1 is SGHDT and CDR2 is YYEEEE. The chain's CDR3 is CASSVRSEAFF. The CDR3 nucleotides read TGTGCCAGCAGCGTAAGATCTGAAGCTTTCTTT.

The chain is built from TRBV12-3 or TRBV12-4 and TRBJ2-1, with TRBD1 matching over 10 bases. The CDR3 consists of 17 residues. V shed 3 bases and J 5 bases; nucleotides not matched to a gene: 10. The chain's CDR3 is CASSLLILGQGDNEQFF. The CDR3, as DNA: TGTGCCAGCAGTTTGTTGATCTTAGGACAGGGGGACAATGAGCAGTTCTTC.

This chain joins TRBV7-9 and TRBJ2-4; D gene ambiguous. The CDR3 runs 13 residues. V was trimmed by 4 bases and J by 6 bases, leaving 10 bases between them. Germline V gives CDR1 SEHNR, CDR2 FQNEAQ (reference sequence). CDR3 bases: TGTGCCAGCAGCTACCCTCCCGGAAACATTCAGTACTTC. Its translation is CASSYPPGNIQYF.

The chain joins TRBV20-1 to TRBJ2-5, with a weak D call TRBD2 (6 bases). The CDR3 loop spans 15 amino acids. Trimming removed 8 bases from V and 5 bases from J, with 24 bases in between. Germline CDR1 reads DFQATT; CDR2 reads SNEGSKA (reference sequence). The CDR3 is CSTGPLTGAVETQYF. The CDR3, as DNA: TGCAGTACCGGACCACTTACGGGAGCCGTGGAGACCCAGTACTTC.

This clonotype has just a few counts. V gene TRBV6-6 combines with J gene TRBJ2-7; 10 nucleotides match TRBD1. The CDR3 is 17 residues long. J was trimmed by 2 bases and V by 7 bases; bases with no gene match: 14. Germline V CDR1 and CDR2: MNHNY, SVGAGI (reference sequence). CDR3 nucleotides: TGTGCCAGCACGGGACAAGGGGGACAGGGGATAACCTACGAGCAGTACTTC. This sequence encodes CASTGQGGQGITYEQYF.

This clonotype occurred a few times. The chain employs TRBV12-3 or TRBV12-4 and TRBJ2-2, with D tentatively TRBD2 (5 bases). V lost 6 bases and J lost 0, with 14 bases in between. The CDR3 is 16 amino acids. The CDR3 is CASSQFAGTNTGELFF. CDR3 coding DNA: TGTGCCAGCAGCCAGTTCGCCGGGACGAACACCGGGGAGCTGTTTTTT.

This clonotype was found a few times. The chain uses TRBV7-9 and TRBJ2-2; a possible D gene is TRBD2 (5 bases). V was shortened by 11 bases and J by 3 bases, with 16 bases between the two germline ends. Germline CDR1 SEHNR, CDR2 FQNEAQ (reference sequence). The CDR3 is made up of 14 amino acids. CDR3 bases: TGTGCCGCTTGGGGAGACTCCTACACCGGGGAGCTGTTTTTT. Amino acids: CAAWGDSYTGELFF.

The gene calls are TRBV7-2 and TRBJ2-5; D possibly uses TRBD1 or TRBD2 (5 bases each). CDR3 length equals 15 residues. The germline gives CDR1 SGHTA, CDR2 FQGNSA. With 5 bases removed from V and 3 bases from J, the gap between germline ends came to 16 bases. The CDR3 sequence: CASSEGVVREETQYF. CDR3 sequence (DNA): TGTGCCAGCAGCGAAGGGGTGGTGCGGGAAGAGACCCAGTACTTC.